These T cell receptor beta chains were read from a single sample in a study of T cell changes during pregnancy in multiple sclerosis. Libraries were prepared by immunoSEQ multiplex PCR; TCRdb keeps only in-frame clonotypes and omits some of them. The sample consists of some 70,000 clones, about 91% of them appearing once. The sequencing here drew on CD8+ T cells from peripheral blood mononuclear cells, taken before pregnancy. These receptors originate from a female donor with multiple sclerosis, enrolled in a pregnancy study. The CDR3 runs from the conserved cysteine through the conserved F or W. D genes are given only for firm matches. Clone size, where shown, is once, few, many, or a class for clones that have expanded.

abundance | j_gene | v_gene | d_gene | CDR3aa | CDR3nt
NA | TRBJ2-1 | TRBV7-9 | NA | CASSFHYNEQFF | TGTGCCAGCAGCTTCCACTACAATGAGCAGTTCTTC
NA | TRBJ1-5 | TRBV5-8 | NA | CASSGGGNSNQPQHF | TGTGCCAGCAGCGGGGGGGGTAATAGCAATCAGCCCCAGCATTTT
few | TRBJ1-2 | TRBV4-1 | TRBD1 | CASSQAGQLLYGYTF | TGCGCCAGCAGCCAAGCGGGACAGCTTCTATATGGCTACACCTTC
NA | TRBJ1-1 | TRBV5-6 | NA | CASSLGAAEAFF | TGTGCCAGCAGCTTGGGAGCCGCTGAAGCTTTCTTT
NA | TRBJ2-5 | TRBV13 | NA | CASSLAQLSQETQYF | TGTGCCAGCAGCTTAGCACAGCTCTCCCAAGAGACCCAGTACTTC
NA | TRBJ2-1 | TRBV27 | NA | CASSHLPPGNNEQFF | TGTGCCAGCAGCCACCTCCCCCCGGGTAACAATGAGCAGTTCTTC
once | TRBJ1-5 | TRBV19 | TRBD1 | CASSMGQLNQPQHF | TGTGCCAGTAGTATGGGACAGCTCAATCAGCCCCAGCATTTT
once | TRBJ1-4 | TRBV6-1 | TRBD1 | CASSRDRVNEKLFF | TGTGCCAGCAGCAGAGACAGGGTTAATGAAAAACTGTTTTTT
NA | TRBJ2-1 | TRBV19 | TRBD1 | CATRDRVRGEQFF | TGTGCCACACGGGACAGGGTTCGTGGTGAGCAGTTCTTC
NA | TRBJ2-2 | TRBV19 | NA | CASSIIGGVGTGELFF | TGTGCCAGTAGTATAATCGGCGGGGTTGGGACCGGGGAGCTGTTTTTT
NA | TRBJ2-1 | TRBV7-6 | TRBD2 | CASSWTSSSNEQFF | TGTGCCAGCAGCTGGACTAGCTCCAGCAATGAGCAGTTCTTC
NA | TRBJ1-2 | TRBV11-2 | TRBD1 | CASSSDFGQGAVDGYTF | TGTGCCAGCAGCTCTGACTTCGGACAGGGCGCAGTGGATGGCTACACCTTC
NA | TRBJ2-7 | TRBV11-2 | NA | CASTNTGNEQYF | TGTGCCAGCACCAATACAGGGAACGAGCAGTACTTC
NA | TRBJ1-1 | TRBV9 | TRBD1 | CASSANKGQGATEAFF | TGTGCCAGCAGCGCTAATAAGGGACAGGGGGCCACTGAAGCTTTCTTT
NA | TRBJ2-5 | TRBV19 | TRBD2 | CASRNLAGGLETQYF | TGTGCCAGTAGAAATCTAGCGGGGGGACTCGAGACCCAGTACTTC
NA | TRBJ1-1 | TRBV4-1 | NA | CASSPEQGTEAFF | TGCGCCAGCAGCCCAGAACAGGGAACTGAAGCTTTCTTT
NA | TRBJ2-1 | TRBV19 | NA | CASSILQGYNEQFF | TGTGCCAGTAGTATCCTACAGGGCTACAATGAGCAGTTCTTC
NA | TRBJ2-3 | TRBV9 | NA | CASSEQGVGADTQYF | TGTGCCAGCAGCGAACAGGGAGTTGGAGCAGATACGCAGTATTTT
NA | TRBJ1-1 | TRBV7-2 | NA | CASSLFPGENTEAFF | TGTGCCAGCAGCTTATTCCCGGGGGAGAACACTGAAGCTTTCTTT
NA | TRBJ2-7 | TRBV11-2 | NA | CASSFNYEQYF | TGTGCCAGCAGCTTCAACTACGAGCAGTACTTC
once | TRBJ2-3 | TRBV5-5 | TRBD1 | CASSLAGTASTDTQYF | TGTGCCAGCAGCTTGGCCGGGACAGCTAGCACAGATACGCAGTATTTT
NA | TRBJ2-7 | TRBV5-1 | TRBD2 | CASSLTSGVSLGYEQYF | TGCGCCAGCAGCTTGACTAGCGGGGTATCGTTGGGCTACGAGCAGTACTTC
NA | TRBJ2-3 | TRBV7-6 | TRBD2 | CASSLSGDPTDTQYF | TGTGCCAGCAGTTTGAGCGGGGACCCCACAGATACGCAGTATTTT
many | TRBJ2-5 | TRBV7-9 | NA | CASSLQEEETQYF | TGTGCCAGCAGCTTACAGGAAGAAGAGACCCAGTACTTC
NA | TRBJ2-3 | TRBV27 | TRBD2 | CASASGASYDGTQYF | TGTGCCAGCGCGAGCGGGGCGTCCTATGATGGTACGCAGTATTTT
medium-sized | TRBJ2-7 | TRBV7-3 | TRBD1 | CASSLGTGDDEQYF | TGTGCCAGCAGCTTAGGGACAGGGGATGACGAGCAGTACTTC
NA | TRBJ1-1 | TRBV9 | TRBD1 | CASAKGPGQGGDTEAFF | TGTGCCAGCGCCAAGGGTCCGGGACAGGGGGGGGACACTGAAGCTTTCTTT
NA | TRBJ2-2 | TRBV27 | NA | CASSLSAGELFF | TGTGCCAGCAGTTTGTCAGCCGGGGAGCTGTTTTTT
NA | TRBJ2-5 | TRBV6-5 | TRBD2 | CASSYWAGDLGETQYF | TGTGCCAGCAGTTACTGGGCGGGGGACCTCGGGGAGACCCAGTACTTC
NA | TRBJ2-7 | TRBV30 | TRBD2 | CAWSVGAGGQSSYEQYF | TGTGCCTGGAGTGTAGGTGCGGGGGGCCAGAGCTCCTACGAGCAGTACTTC
NA | TRBJ2-3 | TRBV5-5 | NA | CASSLGGSGYTDTQYF | TGTGCCAGCAGCTTGGGGGGTAGCGGCTACACAGATACGCAGTATTTT
NA | TRBJ1-5 | TRBV27 | NA | CASSLGGGSNQPQHF | TGTGCCAGCAGTTTAGGCGGGGGCAGCAATCAGCCCCAGCATTTT
once | TRBJ2-1 | TRBV25-1 | NA | CASSQGYEQFF | TGTGCCAGCAGTCAGGGGTATGAGCAGTTCTTC
NA | TRBJ2-7 | TRBV9 | TRBD1 | CASSAPTGLPDEQYF | TGTGCCAGCAGCGCGCCGACAGGGTTACCGGACGAGCAGTACTTC
NA | TRBJ1-1 | TRBV20-1 | NA | CSGPLNTEAFF | TGCAGTGGGCCCCTGAACACTGAAGCTTTCTTT
once | TRBJ2-7 | TRBV6-5 | NA | CASSYETGSYEQYF | TGTGCCAGCAGTTACGAAACAGGGTCCTACGAGCAGTACTTC
NA | TRBJ2-3 | TRBV5-6 | TRBD2 | CASSFGAGVDTQYF | TGTGCCAGCAGCTTTGGGGCGGGAGTTGATACGCAGTATTTT